Listed below are T cell receptor beta chains from one sample, sequenced in a study of somatic mutations in cytotoxic T cells in rheumatoid arthritis. The assay was immunoSEQ multiplex PCR, and TCRdb's table has in-frame clones only and misses some. The sample holds roughly 20,000 clones, about 83% seen once. The specimen sequenced was CD8+ T cells sorted from blood. All receptors come from an adult with rheumatoid arthritis. CDR3s include the opening cysteine and the closing phenylalanine or tryptophan. The D gene is left open where the match is weak. The size of a clone is reported for some rows only, either as once, few or many, or as a class for expanded clones.

V	size	J	D	DNA	CDR3
TRBV7-9	once	TRBJ2-3	TRBD1	TGTGCCAGCAGCTCTGACAGGGGAGGAGATACGCAGTATTTT	CASSSDRGGDTQYF
TRBV19	NA	TRBJ1-4	NA	TGTGCCAGTACAACTTGGGGGGGGGAAAAACTGTTTTTT	CASTTWGGEKLFF
TRBV4-1	NA	TRBJ2-1	TRBD2	TGCGCCAGCAGCCAAGAGCGGCTAGCGGGGGCATACAATGAGCAGTTCTTC	CASSQERLAGAYNEQFF
TRBV6-5	NA	TRBJ1-1	NA	TGTGCCAGCACCCCCGGAGTGGACACTGAAGCTTTCTTT	CASTPGVDTEAFF
TRBV27	few	TRBJ2-6	NA	TGTGCCAGCAGTTTATCGGAAGCGTTTCGCTCTGGGGCCAACGTCCTGACTTTC	CASSLSEAFRSGANVLTF
TRBV2	NA	TRBJ2-3	NA	TGTGCCAGCAGTGAGGGTCGGACTAGCACAGATACGCAGTATTTT	CASSEGRTSTDTQYF
TRBV28	NA	TRBJ1-1	TRBD1	TGTGCCAGCAGCATCGGACAGGGCGGAAACACTGAAGCTTTCTTT	CASSIGQGGNTEAFF
TRBV6-1	NA	TRBJ2-4	NA	TGTGCCAGCAGTGATAAGGGGGGAGTGGCCAAAAACATTCAGTACTTC	CASSDKGGVAKNIQYF
TRBV5-1	NA	TRBJ2-1	NA	TGCGCCAGCAGCTTTTCGCAGTTATCCCGGAATGAGCAGTTCTTC	CASSFSQLSRNEQFF
TRBV4-3	NA	TRBJ1-2	NA	TGCGCCAGCAGCCAATATGTGGGGTATGGCTACACCTTC	CASSQYVGYGYTF
TRBV5-4	medium-sized	TRBJ1-1	NA	TGTGCCAGCAGCTTGTATGGGGCTGAAGCTTTCTTT	CASSLYGAEAFF